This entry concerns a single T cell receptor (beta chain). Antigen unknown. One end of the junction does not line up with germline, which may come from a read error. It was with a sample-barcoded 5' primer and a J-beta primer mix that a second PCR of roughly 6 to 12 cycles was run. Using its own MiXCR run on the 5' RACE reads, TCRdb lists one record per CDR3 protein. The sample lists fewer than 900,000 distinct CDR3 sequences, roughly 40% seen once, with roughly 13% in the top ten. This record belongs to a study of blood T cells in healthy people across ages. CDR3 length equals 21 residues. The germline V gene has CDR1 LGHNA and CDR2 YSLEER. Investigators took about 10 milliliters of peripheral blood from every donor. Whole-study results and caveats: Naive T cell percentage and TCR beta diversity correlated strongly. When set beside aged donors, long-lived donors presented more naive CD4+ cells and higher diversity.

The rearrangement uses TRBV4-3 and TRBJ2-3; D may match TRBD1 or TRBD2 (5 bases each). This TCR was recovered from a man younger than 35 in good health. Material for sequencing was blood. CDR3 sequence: CAGSQFLGDRQNFRGTDTQYF. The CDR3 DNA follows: TGCGCCGGCAGCCAGTTCCTAGGGGACCGACAGAACTTCAGAGGCACAGATACGCAGTATTTT.